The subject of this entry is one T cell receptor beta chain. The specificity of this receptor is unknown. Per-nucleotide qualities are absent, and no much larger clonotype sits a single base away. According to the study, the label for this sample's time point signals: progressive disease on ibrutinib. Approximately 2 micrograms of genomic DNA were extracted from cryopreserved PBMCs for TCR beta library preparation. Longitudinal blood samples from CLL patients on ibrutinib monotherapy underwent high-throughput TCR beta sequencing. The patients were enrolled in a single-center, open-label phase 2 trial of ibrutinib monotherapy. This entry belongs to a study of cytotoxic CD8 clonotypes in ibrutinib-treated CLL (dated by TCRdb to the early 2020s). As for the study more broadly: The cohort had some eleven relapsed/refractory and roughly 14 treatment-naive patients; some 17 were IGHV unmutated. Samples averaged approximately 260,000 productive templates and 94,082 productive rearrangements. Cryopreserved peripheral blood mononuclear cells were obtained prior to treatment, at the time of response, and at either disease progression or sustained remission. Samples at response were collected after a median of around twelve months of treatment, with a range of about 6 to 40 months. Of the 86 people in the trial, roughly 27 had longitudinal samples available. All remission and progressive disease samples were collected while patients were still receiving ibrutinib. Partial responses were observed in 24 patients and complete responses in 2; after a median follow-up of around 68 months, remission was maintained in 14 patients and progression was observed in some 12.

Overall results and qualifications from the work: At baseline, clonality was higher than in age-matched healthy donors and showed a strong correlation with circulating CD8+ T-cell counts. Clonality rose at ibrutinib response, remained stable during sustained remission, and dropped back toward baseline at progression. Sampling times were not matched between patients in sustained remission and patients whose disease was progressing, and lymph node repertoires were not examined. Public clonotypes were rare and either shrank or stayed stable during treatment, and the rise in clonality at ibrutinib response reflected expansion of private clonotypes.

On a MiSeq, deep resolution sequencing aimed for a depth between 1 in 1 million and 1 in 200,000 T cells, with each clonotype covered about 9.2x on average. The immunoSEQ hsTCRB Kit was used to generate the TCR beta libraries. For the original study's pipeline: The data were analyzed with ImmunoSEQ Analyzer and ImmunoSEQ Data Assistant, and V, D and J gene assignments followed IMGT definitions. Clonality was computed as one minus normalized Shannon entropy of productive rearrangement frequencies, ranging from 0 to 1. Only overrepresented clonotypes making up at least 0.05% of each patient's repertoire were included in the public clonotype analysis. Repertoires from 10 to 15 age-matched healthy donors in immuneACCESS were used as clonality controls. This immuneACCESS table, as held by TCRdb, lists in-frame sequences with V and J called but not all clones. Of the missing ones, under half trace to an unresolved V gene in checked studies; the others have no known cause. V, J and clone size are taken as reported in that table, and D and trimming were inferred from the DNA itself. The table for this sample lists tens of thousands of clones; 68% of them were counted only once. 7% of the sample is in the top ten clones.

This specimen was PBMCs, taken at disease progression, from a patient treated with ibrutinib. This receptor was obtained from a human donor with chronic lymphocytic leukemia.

DNA sequence: TGTGCCAGCAGCTTAGCCGTCTATGGCTACACCTTC. Translated, this gives CASSLAVYGYTF. This receptor chain uses TRBV7-9 and TRBJ1-2; the D gene remains uncertain. The CDR3 has 12 amino acids, counting the end cysteine and phenylalanine. Only the CDR3 DNA is retained, 36 bases long and in frame from the first base. In the germline V gene (reference sequence), CDR1 corresponds to SEHNR and CDR2 to FQNEAQ. V is shortened by 0 bases, J by 4 bases, and the region joining them spans 3 bases.